This T cell receptor (beta chain) derives from a study of OX40 agonist ivuxolimab in advanced cancers. Study-wide context: Hepatocellular carcinoma, melanoma, renal cell or head and neck cancer was diagnosed in the dose-escalation patients.

In its sample, this clone was seen once. Its antigen is currently unknown. Measured with immunoSEQ multiplex PCR; TCRdb has only the in-frame clones, and not every one. The sample records roughly 61,000 clones, 92% being singletons. The junction had 2 bases not matched to a gene; V was cut back by 4 bases and J by 2 bases. The V gene's germline CDR1 is SGHDT and CDR2 YYEEEE. This CDR3 contains 13 residues. Overall study findings and caveats: There were, on average, more expanded clones in CD8+ T cells than in CD4+.

Sequenced here: CD4+ or CD8+ T cells sorted from blood, sampled in a trial of the OX40 agonist ivuxolimab. This clonotype originated in an adult with an advanced solid tumor such as melanoma, head and neck, liver or kidney cancer. The chain links TRBV5-6 to TRBJ2-7; 8 bases align to TRBD1. CDR3 sequence: CASSVQGAYEQYV. The CDR3 bases are TGTGCCAGCAGCGTACAGGGGGCCTACGAGCAGTACGTC.